This is a list of T cell receptor beta chains from one sample in a study of shared clonotypes between healthy human individuals. The table came from immunoSEQ multiplex PCR; TCRdb's copy has only in-frame clones and leaves some out. The sample carries some 490,000 clones, almost 80% recorded once. The sequenced sample consisted of PBMCs. The receptors here all came from a woman in her forties in good health. Some clones in this sample may be carry-over from other donors' samples. Both conserved end residues are part of each CDR3. A D gene is named only where the DNA matches it firmly. Rows give clone size only sometimes, using once, few, many, or a class for an expanded clone.

abundance	v_gene	d_gene	j_gene	CDR3nt	CDR3aa
NA	TRBV27	TRBD1	TRBJ1-5	TGTGCCAGCAGTAGCAGGGGGTATAGCAATCAGCCCCAGCATTTT	CASSSRGYSNQPQHF
NA	TRBV28	NA	TRBJ2-7	TGTGCCAGCAGTTCCCCTACCCCCTACGAGCAGTACTTC	CASSSPTPYEQYF
NA	TRBV5-1	NA	TRBJ2-3	TGCGCCAGCAGCAGAGCTTCTAGCACAGATACGCAGTATTTT	CASSRASSTDTQYF
NA	TRBV2	NA	TRBJ1-5	TGTGCCAGCAGTGACTTGTCCTATCCTATCAATCAGCCCCAGCATTTT	CASSDLSYPINQPQHF
NA	TRBV5-1	TRBD1	TRBJ2-2	TGCGCCAGCAGAACCGGGACAGGAGGGTATACCGGGGAGCTGTTTTTT	CASRTGTGGYTGELFF
NA	TRBV6-6	NA	TRBJ1-2	TGTGCCAGCAGTTACCCTTTAATCCCACCTAACTATGGCTACACCTTC	CASSYPLIPPNYGYTF
few	TRBV28	NA	TRBJ1-2	TGTGCCAGCAGGAGGGGACGGTACAACTATGGCTACACCTTC	CASRRGRYNYGYTF
NA	TRBV28	TRBD1	TRBJ1-1	TGTGCCAGCAGCCTACCGGGACAGGCAAACACTGAAGCTTTCTTT	CASSLPGQANTEAFF
NA	TRBV7-2	NA	TRBJ2-7	TGTGCCAGCAGCTTAGGCCGGAGCTCCTACGAGCAGTACTTC	CASSLGRSSYEQYF
once	TRBV12-5	NA	TRBJ2-1	TGTGCTAGTGGTTTCGGAAATGAGCAGTTCTTC	CASGFGNEQFF
NA	TRBV29-1	TRBD2	TRBJ2-1	TGCAGCGTTGTCTGGCGGGACTACCAAAACAATGAGCAGTTCTTC	CSVVWRDYQNNEQFF
NA	TRBV19	TRBD2	TRBJ2-7	TGTGCCAGTCGTCCGGGACTAGCGGGAGCCTTTAGGGGCGAGCAGTACTTC	CASRPGLAGAFRGEQYF
once	TRBV18	NA	TRBJ2-7	TGTGCCAGCTCACCACTTGACGAATACGAGCAGTACTTC	CASSPLDEYEQYF
NA	TRBV18	NA	TRBJ2-5	TGTGCCAGCTCGCGAAGGGGCGGGACCCCCCAAGAGACCCAGTACTTC	CASSRRGGTPQETQYF
NA	TRBV11-2	NA	TRBJ2-1	TGTGCCAGCAGCCCACTGGTCGATGACAATGAGCAGTTCTTC	CASSPLVDDNEQFF
NA	TRBV30	TRBD2	TRBJ2-5	TGTGCCTGGAGTGTTTTAGCGGGAGGGTGGGAGACCCAGTACTTC	CAWSVLAGGWETQYF
NA	TRBV4-2	TRBD2	TRBJ2-5	TGTGCCAGCAGCCAAGAGCCGATGAGCGGGAGGCAAGAGACCCAGTACTTC	CASSQEPMSGRQETQYF
NA	TRBV28	NA	TRBJ2-3	TGTGCCAGCAGCATAGCAGGGGACGTGGCTGCAGATACGCAGTATTTT	CASSIAGDVAADTQYF
NA	TRBV18	NA	TRBJ1-5	TGTGCCAGCTCACCAAGGGCAGGGCTCAATCAGCCCCAGCATTTT	CASSPRAGLNQPQHF
NA	TRBV4-3	NA	TRBJ2-7	TGCGCCAGCAGCCAAGGAGTAGCCAGCGGTGCCTACGAGCAGTACTTC	CASSQGVASGAYEQYF
NA	TRBV2	NA	TRBJ2-5	TGTGCCAGCACCCAATTCGGGGAGACCCAGTACTTC	CASTQFGETQYF
few	TRBV18	NA	TRBJ1-1	TGTGCCAGCTCGAATATAGGGACGAACACTGAAGCTTTCTTT	CASSNIGTNTEAFF
NA	TRBV5-7	NA	TRBJ2-1	TGTGCCAGCAGCTTGTTTTTGACGGGAGAGAGCTCCTACAATGAGCAGTTCTTC	CASSLFLTGESSYNEQFF
NA	TRBV5-1	NA	TRBJ2-3	TGCGCCAGCAGCTTAAGTGGGACCACAGATACGCAGTATTTT	CASSLSGTTDTQYF
NA	TRBV7-3	NA	TRBJ2-1	TGTGCCAGCAGCCCGTATGGCTACAATGAGCAGTTCTTC	CASSPYGYNEQFF
NA	TRBV28	TRBD1	TRBJ2-3	TGTGCCAGCAGTCGGGGACAGAGCACAGATACGCAGTATTTT	CASSRGQSTDTQYF
NA	TRBV6-1	NA	TRBJ1-4	TGTGCCAGCAGTGAAGCGGGGGGGGGCGATGAAAAACTGTTTTTT	CASSEAGGGDEKLFF
NA	TRBV2	NA	TRBJ1-3	TGTGCCAGCAGTGACCAGGGAGTCCCCTCTGGAAACACCATATATTTT	CASSDQGVPSGNTIYF
many	TRBV28	NA	TRBJ1-2	TGTGCCAGCAGTTTCTCACAGAGAGACTATGGCTACACCTTC	CASSFSQRDYGYTF
NA	TRBV6-1	NA	TRBJ1-5	TGTGCCAGCAGTGAAGCTACGGAGGGCGCAGGTCAGCCCCAGCATTTT	CASSEATEGAGQPQHF
NA	TRBV27	TRBD1	TRBJ1-2	TGTGCCAGCAGGACAATCGACAGGGATTATGGCTACACCTTC	CASRTIDRDYGYTF
NA	TRBV28	TRBD1	TRBJ2-7	TGTGCCAGCAGCTCTCGACAGGGGAGAGCTGGCGAGCAGTACTTC	CASSSRQGRAGEQYF
NA	TRBV7-2	NA	TRBJ2-1	TGTGCCAGCAGCTTAGCGAGAGTTAGCGATGAGCAGTTCTTC	CASSLARVSDEQFF
NA	TRBV6-5	NA	TRBJ1-1	TGTGCCAGCAGTTACGGGGCAGGGGTGAGGACTGAAGCTTTCTTT	CASSYGAGVRTEAFF
NA	TRBV5-1	NA	TRBJ2-1	TGCGCCAGCAGCTTGGTGGCGACCGCCTCCTACAATGAGCAGTTCTTC	CASSLVATASYNEQFF
NA	TRBV18	NA	TRBJ2-2	TGTGCCAGCTCACCAGTTTCTACCGGGGAGCTGTTTTTT	CASSPVSTGELFF
NA	TRBV30	NA	TRBJ1-1	TGTGCCTGGGACTGTAGTGAGAACACTGAAGCTTTCTTT	CAWDCSENTEAFF
NA	TRBV25-1	TRBD2	TRBJ2-5	TGTGCCAGCAGCGGGGGAGGGCAAGAGACCCAGTACTTC	CASSGGGQETQYF
NA	TRBV15	NA	TRBJ2-2	TGTGCCACCAGCAGGACCCCTTTTCCAGCGTCCGGGGAGCTGTTTTTT	CATSRTPFPASGELFF
NA	TRBV11-2	NA	TRBJ2-3	TGTGCCAGCAGCTTATACGGGCCTGGCACAGATACGCAGTATTTT	CASSLYGPGTDTQYF
NA	TRBV11-2	TRBD1	TRBJ2-2	TGTGCCAGCAGCTTGGACAGGGGGCTTTACACCGGGGAGCTGTTTTTT	CASSLDRGLYTGELFF
NA	TRBV7-6	NA	TRBJ2-1	TGTGCCAGCAGCCGGGTCTCCCCCTGGGCTAGCGACCAAAATGAGCAGTTCTTC	CASSRVSPWASDQNEQFF
NA	TRBV28	NA	TRBJ2-1	TGTGCCAGCAGTTTCCAGAGCGACGGGTACAATGAGCAGTTCTTC	CASSFQSDGYNEQFF
NA	TRBV5-1	TRBD2	TRBJ2-1	TGCGCCAGCAGCTTCACTAGCGGGAGTGATGAGCAGTTCTTC	CASSFTSGSDEQFF
NA	TRBV10-3	TRBD1	TRBJ1-1	TGTGCCATCAGTGAGTCGACGGGGACAGGGCGGAACACTGAAGCTTTCTTT	CAISESTGTGRNTEAFF